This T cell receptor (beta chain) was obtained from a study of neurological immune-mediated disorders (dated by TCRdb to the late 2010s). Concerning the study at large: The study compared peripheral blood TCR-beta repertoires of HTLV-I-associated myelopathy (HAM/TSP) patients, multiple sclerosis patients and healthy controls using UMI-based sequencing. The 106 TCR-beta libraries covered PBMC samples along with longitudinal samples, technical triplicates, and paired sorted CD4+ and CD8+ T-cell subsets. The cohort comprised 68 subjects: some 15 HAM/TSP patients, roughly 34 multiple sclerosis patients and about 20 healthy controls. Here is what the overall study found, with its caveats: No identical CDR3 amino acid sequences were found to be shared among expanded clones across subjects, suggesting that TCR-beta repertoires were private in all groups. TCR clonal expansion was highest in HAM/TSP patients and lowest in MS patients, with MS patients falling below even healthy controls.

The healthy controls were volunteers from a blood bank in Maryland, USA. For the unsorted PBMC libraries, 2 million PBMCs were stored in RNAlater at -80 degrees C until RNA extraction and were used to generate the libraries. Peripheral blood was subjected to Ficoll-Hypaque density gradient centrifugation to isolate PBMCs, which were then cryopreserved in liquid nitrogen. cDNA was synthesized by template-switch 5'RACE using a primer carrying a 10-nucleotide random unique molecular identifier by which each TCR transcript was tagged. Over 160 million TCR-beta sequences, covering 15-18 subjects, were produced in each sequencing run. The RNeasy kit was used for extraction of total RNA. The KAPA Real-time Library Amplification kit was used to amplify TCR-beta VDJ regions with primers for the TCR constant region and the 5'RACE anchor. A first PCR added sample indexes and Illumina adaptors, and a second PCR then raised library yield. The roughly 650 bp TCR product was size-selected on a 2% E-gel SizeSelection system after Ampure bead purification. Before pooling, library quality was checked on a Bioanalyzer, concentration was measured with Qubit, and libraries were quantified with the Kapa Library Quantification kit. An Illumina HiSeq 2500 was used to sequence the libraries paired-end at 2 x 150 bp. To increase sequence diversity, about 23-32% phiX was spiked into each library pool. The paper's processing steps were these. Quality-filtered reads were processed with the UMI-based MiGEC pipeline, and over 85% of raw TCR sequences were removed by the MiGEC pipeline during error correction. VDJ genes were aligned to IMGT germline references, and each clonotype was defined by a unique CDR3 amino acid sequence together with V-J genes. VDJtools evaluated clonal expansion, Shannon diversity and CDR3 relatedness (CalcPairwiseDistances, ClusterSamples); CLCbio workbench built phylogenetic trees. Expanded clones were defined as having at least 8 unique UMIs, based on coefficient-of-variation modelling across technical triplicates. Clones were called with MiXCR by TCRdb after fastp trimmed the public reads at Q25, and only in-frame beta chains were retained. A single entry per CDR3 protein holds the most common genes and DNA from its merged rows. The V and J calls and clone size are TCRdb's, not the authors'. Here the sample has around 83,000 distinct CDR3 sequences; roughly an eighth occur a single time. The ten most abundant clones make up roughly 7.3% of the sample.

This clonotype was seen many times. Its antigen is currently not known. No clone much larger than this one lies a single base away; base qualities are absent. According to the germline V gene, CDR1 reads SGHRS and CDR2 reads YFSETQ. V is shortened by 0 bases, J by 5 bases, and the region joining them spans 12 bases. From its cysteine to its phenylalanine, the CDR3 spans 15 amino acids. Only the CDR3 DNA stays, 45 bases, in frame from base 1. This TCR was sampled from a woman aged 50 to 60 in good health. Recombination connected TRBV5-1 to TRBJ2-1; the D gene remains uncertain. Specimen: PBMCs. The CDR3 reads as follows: CASSLGSYANNEQFF. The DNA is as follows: TGCGCCAGCAGCTTGGGCTCCTATGCTAACAATGAGCAGTTCTTC.